These 30 T cell receptor beta chains came from one sample sequenced in a study of Ad26.COV2.S vaccination and SARS-CoV-2 variants. The protocol was immunoSEQ multiplex PCR, while the TCRdb copy is restricted to in-frame clones and leaves out a portion. The sample includes hundreds of thousands of clones, around 86% of them seen just once. Treatment indicated: around 19 received Ad26.COV2.S at low or high dose, single or two shots; about 5 received placebo; per-sample allocation not given. The samples date from day 63 after the first vaccine or placebo injection. The material sequenced was peripheral blood, taken in a trial of Ad26.COV2.S vaccine versus placebo. All receptors come from a person aged 18-65 years who received the Ad26.COV2.S COVID-19 vaccine or a placebo.

V is TRBV20-1 and J is TRBJ2-5; a possible D gene is TRBD2 (6 bases). Trimming pared 3 bases from V and 5 bases from J, leaving 16 bases between. The germline V gene has CDR1 DFQATT and CDR2 SNEGSKA (reference sequence). This CDR3 has 14 residues. This chain's CDR3 is CSASHGGGQETQYF. In DNA form, the CDR3 reads TGCAGTGCTAGTCACGGAGGAGGGCAGGAGACCCAGTACTTC.

V gene TRBV7-9 combines with J gene TRBJ1-4; 10 bases fit TRBD1. CDR1 is SEHNR, CDR2 FQNEAQ, per germline (reference sequence). V trimming: 5 bases; J trimming: 6 bases; junction bases outside the gene matches: 3. The CDR3 loop spans 14 amino acids. The CDR3: CASSVDRGYEKLFF. The CDR3 DNA sequence: TGTGCCAGCAGCGTGGACAGGGGGTATGAAAAACTGTTTTTT.

The V gene is TRBV4-1, the J gene TRBJ1-6; TRBD1 aligns across 10 bases. Germline CDR1 MGHRA, CDR2 YSYEKL. V dropped 2 bases and J dropped 6; count of bases not matched to a gene: 7. The CDR3 runs 17 residues. This CDR3 reads CASSQLPGQGINSPLHF. DNA for the CDR3: TGCGCCAGCAGCCAACTCCCGGGACAGGGGATTAATTCACCCCTCCACTTT.

The chain carries TRBV15 and TRBJ2-2, with D uncertain. Germline CDR1 and CDR2: LNHNV and YYDKDF (reference sequence). Trimming stripped 5 bases from V and 0 bases from J, with 10 bases between. There are 15 residues in the CDR3. CDR3 amino acids: CATSPSGSNTGELFF. In DNA form, the CDR3 reads TGTGCCACCAGCCCTTCGGGTTCGAACACCGGGGAGCTGTTTTTT.

V is TRBV30 and J is TRBJ1-2; D is uncertain. The V gene's germline CDR1 is GTSNPN and CDR2 SVGIG (reference sequence). There are 12 residues in the CDR3. Trimming shortened V by 2 bases and J by 5 bases, and 9 bases separated the two germline ends. CDR3 sequence: CAWSRREYGYTF. As DNA, the CDR3 is TGTGCCTGGAGTAGGAGGGAATATGGCTACACCTTC.

This clone was picked up one time. The chain carries TRBV3-1 (or the pseudogene TRBV3-2) and TRBJ1-6; D is unresolved. The germline V gene encodes CDR1 LGHDT and CDR2 YNNKEL (reference sequence). This CDR3 comprises 13 residues. V was cut by 3 bases and J by 13 bases, with 13 bases left in between. CDR3 nucleotide sequence: TGTGCCAGCAGCCACCCGAGAGGAGTCCCCCTCCACTTT. Translating it yields CASSHPRGVPLHF.

This clone was recorded a few times. The genes are TRBV7-9 and TRBJ2-2, with D unresolved. The germline V and J ends were trimmed by 1 base and 3 bases, with 3 bases remaining between them. CDR3 length: 13 residues. From germline, CDR1 is SEHNR and CDR2 FQNEAQ (reference sequence). The CDR3 loop reads CASSLEHTGELFF. The CDR3 DNA is TGTGCCAGCAGCTTAGAGCACACCGGGGAGCTGTTTTTT.

This chain links TRBV28 with TRBJ2-7; D is possibly TRBD1 or TRBD2 (5 bases each). Germline values: CDR1 MDHEN, CDR2 SYDVKM. V gave up 3 bases and J gave up 5 bases, with 11 bases separating them. The CDR3 is made up of 13 amino acids. In DNA form, the CDR3 reads TGTGCCAGCAGTTTTGTAGGGGACGACGAGCAGTACTTC. Its translation: CASSFVGDDEQYF.

The rearrangement joins TRBV19 to TRBJ1-1, with D possibly being TRBD1 (6 bases). V lost 10 bases, J lost 2 bases, and 14 bases lay in between. CDR3 length: 13 residues. In germline, CDR1 is LNHDA, CDR2 SQIVND (reference sequence). CDR3 sequence: CATRPGTNTEAFF. CDR3 DNA sequence: TGTGCCACTAGGCCCGGGACAAACACTGAAGCTTTCTTT.

The V gene is TRBV30, the J gene TRBJ1-2; 7 bases match TRBD1. The V and J ends lost 7 bases and 3 bases, in that order; junction bases with no gene match: 11. The CDR3 is 14 residues long. In germline, CDR1 is GTSNPN, CDR2 SVGIG (reference sequence). The chain's CDR3 is CASQGVVRHYGYTF. The CDR3, as DNA: TGTGCCTCCCAGGGGGTGGTAAGGCACTATGGCTACACCTTC.

This sequence joins TRBV12-3 or TRBV12-4 and TRBJ2-3, with D perhaps matching TRBD1 (5 bases). This CDR3 region has 12 residues. V dropped 7 bases and J dropped 2 bases, with 7 bases sitting between them. DNA of the CDR3: TGTGCCAGCAAGGGGCCCACAGATACGCAGTATTTT. This encodes CASKGPTDTQYF.

This chain links TRBV5-4 with TRBJ2-7, with 11 bases that match TRBD1. The V and J ends lost 3 bases and 5 bases, in that order; junction bases with no gene match: 4. CDR3 length: 14 amino acids. Germline V gene lookup returns CDR1 SGHNT and CDR2 YYREEE (reference sequence). DNA of the CDR3: TGTGCCAGCAGCTGGGACAGGGGGATGAACGAGCAGTACTTC. The encoded protein is CASSWDRGMNEQYF. The whole variable domain, filled in from reference TRBV5-4 and TRBJ2-7, reads ETGVTQSPTHLIKTRGQQVTLRCSSQSGHNTVSWYQQALGQGPQFIFQYYREEENGRGNFPPRFSGLQFPNYSSELNVNALELDDSALYLCASSWDRGMNEQYFGPGTRLTVT.

A note on this clone: The same CDR3 can be traced to other DNA sequences in this sample. The genes are TRBV9 and TRBJ2-5, with D tentatively TRBD1 or TRBD2 (5 bases each). Germline V lookup: CDR1 SGDLS, CDR2 YYNGEE. With 3 bases removed from V and 3 bases from J, the gap between germline ends came to 12 bases. The CDR3 sequence is 14 residues long. Written as DNA, the CDR3 is TGTGCCAGCAGCGCGACGGGACGGAAAGAGACCCAGTACTTC. This codes for CASSATGRKETQYF.

This chain links TRBV7-9 with TRBJ1-1; tentatively, D is TRBD1 (6 bases). The CDR3 is 14 residues long. Germline CDR1 is SEHNR and CDR2 is FQNEAQ (reference sequence). V lost 5 bases, J lost 0 bases, and 10 bases lay in between. The CDR3 loop is CASSMQGLNTEAFF. In nucleotides, the CDR3 is TGTGCCAGCAGCATGCAGGGGTTGAACACTGAAGCTTTCTTT.

J is TRBJ1-5 and V is TRBV14; D is unclear. This CDR3 contains 12 residues. With 1 base removed from V and 7 bases from J, the gap between germline ends came to 5 bases. Germline CDR1 reads SGHDN; CDR2 reads FVKESK. CDR3 loop: CASSQGYQPQHF. The CDR3 DNA is TGTGCCAGCAGCCAAGGGTACCAGCCCCAGCATTTT.

The chain is built from TRBV6-1 and TRBJ2-7; D is unresolved. With 2 bases removed from V and 4 bases from J, the gap between germline ends came to 6 bases. The CDR3 is made up of 12 amino acids. Germline values: CDR1 MNHNS, CDR2 SASEGT. This CDR3 reads CASSESGYEQYF. Written as DNA, the CDR3 is TGTGCCAGCAGTGAATCCGGGTACGAGCAGTACTTC.

Worth noting for this clone: In the same sample, other DNA sequences code for this CDR3. The V gene is TRBV11-2, the J gene TRBJ1-5; D may be TRBD1 (5 bases). Germline assignment: CDR1 SGHAT and CDR2 FQNNGV. The germline V and J ends were trimmed by 1 base and 7 bases, with 11 bases remaining between them. The CDR3 contains 14 residues. CDR3 sequence (DNA): TGTGCCAGCAGCTTAGGCAGGGTAGGGCAGCCCCAGCATTTT. This encodes CASSLGRVGQPQHF. The whole variable domain, filled in from reference TRBV11-2 and TRBJ1-5, reads EAGVAQSPRYKIIEKRQSVAFWCNPISGHATLYWYQQILGQGPKLLIQFQNNGVVDDSQLPKDRFSAERLKGVDSTLKIQPAKLEDSAVYLCASSLGRVGQPQHFGDGTRLSIL.

The chain carries TRBV10-3 and TRBJ1-5; 9 positions match TRBD1. The germline V gene encodes CDR1 ENHRY and CDR2 SYGVKD. The ends lost 1 base at V and 2 bases at J; junction bases unmatched: 6. This CDR3 is built from 17 residues. The CDR3 sequence is CAISEWDRVDGNQPQHF. The CDR3 coding sequence is TGTGCCATCAGTGAGTGGGACAGGGTTGACGGCAATCAGCCCCAGCATTTT.

The rearrangement links TRBV7-9 to TRBJ2-7; 10 bases match TRBD1. Losses at the gene ends were 5 bases for V and 2 bases for J; bases not matched to a gene: 6. Germline CDR1 and CDR2: SEHNR and FQNEAQ (reference sequence). The CDR3 runs 15 residues. The chain's CDR3 is CASSPGGTGAYEQYF. The CDR3 DNA reads TGTGCCAGCAGCCCTGGGGGGACAGGGGCCTACGAGCAGTACTTC.

Only one count was recorded for this clone. The chain is built from TRBV6-6 and TRBJ2-3; the D gene could be TRBD1 or TRBD2 (5 bases each). The germline V gene has CDR1 MNHNY and CDR2 SVGAGI (reference sequence). The CDR3 has 12 residues. Trimming removed 7 bases at V and 6 bases at J, with 11 bases between. The CDR3 spells CASKGPGDTQYF. DNA for the CDR3: TGTGCCAGCAAGGGGCCGGGGGATACGCAGTATTTT.

This chain joins TRBV7-2 and TRBJ2-7; D possibly uses TRBD1 or TRBD2 (5 bases each). The CDR3 is made up of 15 amino acids. Germline-derived CDR1 and CDR2 are SGHTA and FQGNSA. The V gene lost 1 base and the J gene lost 0 bases, with 10 bases spanning the gap. CDR3 sequence: CASSLEAGTSYEQYF. The CDR3 region has the DNA TGTGCCAGCAGCTTAGAAGCAGGGACCTCCTACGAGCAGTACTTC.

The chain has TRBV5-1 and TRBJ2-2; 10 bases map to TRBD2. The junction had 9 bases not matched to a gene; V was cut back by 4 bases and J by 6 bases. This CDR3 region has 16 residues. CDR1 and CDR2 (germline): SGHRS, YFSETQ. The CDR3 spells CASSPGASGGSGELFF. In DNA form, the CDR3 reads TGCGCCAGCAGCCCGGGGGCTAGCGGGGGTTCCGGGGAGCTGTTTTTT.

The chain joins TRBV4-1 to TRBJ1-4; the D gene is possibly TRBD1 (6 bases). V lost 1 base and J lost 7, with 13 bases in between. Germline V gene sequence: CDR1 MGHRA, CDR2 YSYEKL. This CDR3 has 15 residues. DNA for the CDR3: TGCGCCAGCAGCCAAGTATCAGGGGTGGGTGAAAAACTGTTTTTT. As protein: CASSQVSGVGEKLFF.

This chain uses TRBV29-1 with TRBJ2-1; the D call may be TRBD1 or TRBD2 (5 bases each). The CDR3 extends over 11 amino acids. V lost 8 bases to trimming and J lost 10 bases, with 15 bases between them. Germline V gene lookup returns CDR1 SQVTM and CDR2 ANQGSEA. CDR3 residues: CSLGTILEQFF. DNA for the CDR3: TGCAGCCTGGGGACCATTTTAGAGCAGTTCTTC.

The genes are TRBV9 and TRBJ1-2; D not resolved. This CDR3 is 16 amino acids long. Germline values: CDR1 SGDLS, CDR2 YYNGEE. Between the trimmed V and J ends, which lost 3 bases and 4 bases, there was a span of 19 bases. CDR3 amino acids: CASSDLASLKPYGYTF. In nucleotides, the CDR3 is TGTGCCAGCAGCGACCTGGCCAGTCTCAAGCCCTATGGCTACACCTTC.

The V and J genes are TRBV11-3 and TRBJ2-5, with 12 bases aligning to TRBD2. Trimming took 5 bases from V and 0 from J; bases not matched to a gene: 4. The V gene's germline CDR1 is SGHNT and CDR2 YENEEA. This CDR3 spans 16 amino acids. The CDR3 DNA reads TGTGCCAGCAGCCTGGGGACTAGCGGGTACCAAGAGACCCAGTACTTC. Protein sequence: CASSLGTSGYQETQYF.

J is TRBJ1-3 and V is TRBV6-1; unclear D gene. The CDR3 is 14 amino acids. The ends were cut back, 2 bases at V and 4 bases at J, with 9 bases in the middle. The germline V gene encodes CDR1 MNHNS and CDR2 SASEGT. This CDR3 is CASSEHTLGNTIYF. The CDR3, as DNA: TGTGCCAGCAGTGAACACACCTTAGGAAACACCATATATTTT.

This clone has just one count. The chain carries TRBV10-3 and TRBJ2-7, with D perhaps TRBD2 (5 bases). This CDR3 region has 11 residues. CDR1 and CDR2 (germline): ENHRY, SYGVKD. With 11 bases removed from V and 2 bases from J, the gap between germline ends came to 10 bases. CDR3 sequence (DNA): TGTGCCGTCCAGGAGGCCTACGAGCAGTACTTC. Protein sequence: CAVQEAYEQYF.

The chain has TRBV4-1 and TRBJ2-1, with TRBD1 matching over 7 bases. The CDR3 has 15 amino acids. With V trimmed by 5 bases and J by 2 bases, 6 bases remained unmatched. Germline V gene lookup returns CDR1 MGHRA and CDR2 YSYEKL. CDR3 region: CASSKGTATYNEQFF. CDR3 sequence (DNA): TGCGCCAGCAGCAAAGGGACAGCCACCTACAATGAGCAGTTCTTC.

The chain carries TRBV3-1 (or the pseudogene TRBV3-2) and TRBJ2-3, with TRBD2 matching over 15 bases. Germline V CDR1 and CDR2: LGHDT, YNNKEL (reference sequence). V lost 5 bases to trimming and J lost 0 bases; unmatched junction nucleotides: 6. This CDR3 spans 18 amino acids. The CDR3 nucleotides are TGTGCCAGCAGCAAAGGACTAGCGGGGGGGACTAGCACAGATACGCAGTATTTT. Protein product: CASSKGLAGGTSTDTQYF.